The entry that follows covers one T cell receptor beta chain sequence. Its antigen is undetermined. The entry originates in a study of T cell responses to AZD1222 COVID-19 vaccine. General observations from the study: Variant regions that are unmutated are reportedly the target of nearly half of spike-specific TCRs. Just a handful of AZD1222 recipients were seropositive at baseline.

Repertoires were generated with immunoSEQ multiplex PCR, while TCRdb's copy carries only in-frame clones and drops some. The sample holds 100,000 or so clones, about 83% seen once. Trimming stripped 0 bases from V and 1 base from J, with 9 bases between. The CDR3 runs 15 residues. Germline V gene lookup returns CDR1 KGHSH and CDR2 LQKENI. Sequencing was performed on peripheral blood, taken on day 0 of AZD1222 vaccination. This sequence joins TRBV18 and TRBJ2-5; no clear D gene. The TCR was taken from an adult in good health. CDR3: CASSPPDPGQETQYF. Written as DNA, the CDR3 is TGTGCCAGCTCACCACCGGATCCGGGCCAAGAGACCCAGTACTTC.